A selection of T cell receptor beta chains follows, all from one sample in a study of somatic mutations in cytotoxic T cells in rheumatoid arthritis. Clones were sequenced by immunoSEQ multiplex PCR, and TCRdb holds only the in-frame ones, with some missing. The sample includes about 14,000 clones, more than 60% of them seen just once. Sequenced material: CD8+ T cells sorted from blood. These receptors all stem from an adult with rheumatoid arthritis. Both conserved end residues are part of each CDR3.

v_gene: TRBV7-9; j_gene: TRBJ1-6; CDR3aa: CASSLTYRGYYNSPLHF
v_gene: TRBV28; j_gene: TRBJ1-2; CDR3aa: CASSRYIATTGVHYGYTF
v_gene: TRBV10-2; j_gene: TRBJ2-1; CDR3aa: CASKSGGGNEQFF
v_gene: TRBV5-1; j_gene: TRBJ2-3; CDR3aa: CASRDPSGTDTQYF
v_gene: TRBV27; j_gene: TRBJ2-3; CDR3aa: CASSLPPAFVGDTQYF
v_gene: TRBV5-1; j_gene: TRBJ1-5; CDR3aa: CASSLGTENQPQHF
v_gene: TRBV11-1; j_gene: TRBJ2-5; CDR3aa: CASSKTGGEETQYF
v_gene: TRBV7-9; j_gene: TRBJ2-7; CDR3aa: CASSLAGLAGSEQYF
v_gene: TRBV14; j_gene: TRBJ1-1; CDR3aa: CASTWGENTEAFF
v_gene: TRBV7-2; j_gene: TRBJ2-3; CDR3aa: CASSLELARIPDTQYF
v_gene: TRBV15; j_gene: TRBJ2-1; CDR3aa: CATSRGFGGSYNEQFF
v_gene: TRBV4-1; j_gene: TRBJ1-6; CDR3aa: CASSLAPTGMDSPLHF
v_gene: TRBV7-9; j_gene: TRBJ1-2; CDR3aa: CASSLERYGGLFYGYTF
v_gene: TRBV4-1; j_gene: TRBJ1-4; CDR3aa: CASSQGPGRSEEKLFF
v_gene: TRBV7-6; j_gene: TRBJ2-7; CDR3aa: CASSLATGGEQYF
v_gene: TRBV5-1; j_gene: TRBJ2-1; CDR3aa: CASSFGGVAEQFF
v_gene: TRBV11-2; j_gene: TRBJ1-1; CDR3aa: CASSFGGTEAFF
v_gene: TRBV27; j_gene: TRBJ2-1; CDR3aa: CASSSNLAGGIGEQFF
v_gene: TRBV7-8; j_gene: TRBJ2-1; CDR3aa: CASSGSLAEQFF
v_gene: TRBV15; j_gene: TRBJ1-2; CDR3aa: CATSSKDGQGAFGYTF
v_gene: TRBV2; j_gene: TRBJ2-2; CDR3aa: CASSVARNNTGELFF
v_gene: TRBV6-5; j_gene: TRBJ1-2; CDR3aa: CASRGQLNYGYTF
v_gene: TRBV6-1; j_gene: TRBJ1-1; CDR3aa: CASSEIRGPTEAFF
v_gene: TRBV2; j_gene: TRBJ1-2; CDR3aa: CASSQTVGDYGYTF
v_gene: TRBV6-1; j_gene: TRBJ2-7; CDR3aa: CASSESVESRGYEQYF
v_gene: TRBV5-1; j_gene: TRBJ1-6; CDR3aa: CASSLEQGQPLHF
v_gene: TRBV6-6; j_gene: TRBJ2-3; CDR3aa: CASSYYKSTDTQYF